Below are 10 T cell receptor beta chains sequenced from a single sample in a study of blood T cell repertoires in COVID-19. The method was immunoSEQ multiplex PCR; TCRdb's version includes in-frame clones alone and lacks a portion of them. The sample holds 85,000 to 90,000 clones, roughly 80% seen once. The sequenced material came from peripheral blood. The receptors here all came from a woman of 80 years or more with active or convalescent COVID-19.

The genes are TRBV7-8 and TRBJ2-1; 9 positions agree with TRBD2. Germline assignment: CDR1 SGHVS and CDR2 FQNEAQ. The trim removed 1 base at V and 2 bases at J, leaving 6 bases unmatched. The CDR3 runs 17 residues. The CDR3 loop reads CASSLGGAGGTYNEQFF. DNA for the CDR3: TGTGCCAGCAGCTTAGGGGGAGCGGGGGGCACCTACAATGAGCAGTTCTTC.

This clone was seen a handful of times. The chain employs TRBV7-2 and TRBJ2-2, with D perhaps TRBD1 (6 bases). CDR1 and CDR2 (germline): SGHTA, FQGNSA. The CDR3 has 14 amino acids. V lost 4 bases and J 1 base, leaving 7 bases between the germline ends. In nucleotides, the CDR3 is TGTGCCAGCAGCTCGGGACAGAACACCGGGGAGCTGTTTTTT. Translating it yields CASSSGQNTGELFF.

This clone was seen only once. The chain recombines TRBV6-5 with TRBJ1-5; 8 bases align to TRBD1. J was trimmed by 6 bases and V by 7 bases; bases with no gene match: 11. The CDR3 covers 15 residues. Per germline, CDR1 MNHEY and CDR2 SVGAGI. Written as DNA, the CDR3 is TGTGCCAGCACGTGGGCAGGGGGCGCGGGTCAGCCCCAGCATTTT. Amino acids: CASTWAGGAGQPQHF.

The CDR3 bases are TGTGCCAGCAGCAATATTGCCGAGGGCGAAAAACTGTTTTTT. Amino acid sequence: CASSNIAEGEKLFF. V gene TRBV6-6 combines with J gene TRBJ1-4, with D hard to call. V was shortened by 6 bases and J by 8 bases, with 16 bases between the two germline ends. The V gene's germline CDR1 is MNHNY and CDR2 SVGAGI (reference sequence). The CDR3 runs to 14 residues.

In its sample, this clone was seen once. V is TRBV12-3 or TRBV12-4 and J is TRBJ1-2, with no clear D. Trimming removed 5 bases from V and 8 bases from J, with 15 bases in between. This CDR3 comprises 13 residues. Written as DNA, the CDR3 is TGTGCCAGCAGTCCCCAGGCCGCCGAGGGCTACACCTTC. It codes for CASSPQAAEGYTF.

V is TRBV20-1 and J is TRBJ1-4, with 8 positions matching TRBD1. The CDR3 has 15 residues. The germline V gene encodes CDR1 DFQATT and CDR2 SNEGSKA (reference sequence). With V trimmed by 3 bases and J by 8 bases, 11 bases remained unmatched. In DNA form, the CDR3 reads TGCAGTGCTAGTGCCTTAACAGGGGGTCAGGAAAAACTGTTTTTT. Its protein is CSASALTGGQEKLFF.

This chain uses TRBV30 with TRBJ2-7, with 8 bases identical to TRBD2. The CDR3 covers 14 residues. Germline assignment: CDR1 GTSNPN and CDR2 SVGIG (reference sequence). V shed 2 bases and J 2 bases; nucleotides not matched to a gene: 5. The CDR3 loop is CAWSTGLEAYEQYF. CDR3 nucleotide sequence: TGTGCCTGGAGTACGGGACTAGAGGCCTACGAGCAGTACTTC.

This clone was seen more than once but under ten times. The chain carries TRBV24-1 and TRBJ1-1, with 7 bases lining up with TRBD1. The CDR3 spans 12 residues. With 3 bases clipped from V and 8 bases from J, the junction kept 2 bases outside the gene matches. Germline CDR1 is KGHDR and CDR2 is SFDVKD. The CDR3 bases are TGTGCCACCAGTGATCTGGGACAGGAAGCTTTCTTT. Residues: CATSDLGQEAFF.

Points on this clone: This sample includes further DNA sequences coding for the same CDR3. The gene calls are TRBV29-1 and TRBJ1-1; D unclear. The V and J ends lost 3 bases and 3 bases respectively, with 5 bases between them. CDR3 length: 11 amino acids. Germline V gene sequence: CDR1 SQVTM, CDR2 ANQGSEA. This CDR3 reads CSVDRYTEAFF. For the CDR3, the DNA is TGCAGCGTTGACAGGTACACTGAAGCTTTCTTT. Complete variable domain (other parts from reference TRBV29-1 and TRBJ1-1): SAVISQKPSRDICQRGTSLTIQCQVDSQVTMMFWYRQQPGQSLTLIATANQGSEATYESGFVIDKFPISRPNLTFSTLTVSNMSPEDSSIYLCSVDRYTEAFFGQGTRLTVV.

The chain carries TRBV4-2 and TRBJ1-2; possible D gene TRBD1, 5 bases. This CDR3 region has 14 residues. The germline V gene has CDR1 LGHNA and CDR2 YNFKEQ. Trimming took 2 bases from V and 3 from J, leaving 10 bases between them. The CDR3 bases are TGTGCCAGCAGCCAATCGTGGGGGGACTATGGCTACACCTTC. Translated: CASSQSWGDYGYTF.